What follows describes a single TCR beta chain. This specimen belongs to a study of blood T cell repertoires in COVID-19. About the study: The cDNA or gDNA used as material had been derived from T cells, B-cell-depleted T cells, or PBMCs.

V lost 3 bases and J lost 2; bases outside the gene matches: 7. Germline V CDR1 and CDR2: SSHAT, FNYEAQ (reference sequence). The CDR3 spans 16 residues. Original data processing: Scientists estimated how many nucleated cells there were by amplifying reference gene primers. Sequenced by immunoSEQ multiplex PCR; TCRdb stores in-frame clones only, minus some. V, J and clone size derive from that table, while D and trimming were established from the DNA sequence. The sample includes about 180,000 clones, 80% to 90% of them seen just once. The V and J genes are TRBV7-7 and TRBJ2-5, with 9 positions matching TRBD2. Input material: peripheral blood. This clonotype originated in a man aged 50-59 years with active or convalescent COVID-19. Written as DNA, the CDR3 is TGTGCCAGCAGCTTCTCCCTCCTAGCGGGGCAAGAGACCCAGTACTTC. Encoded protein: CASSFSLLAGQETQYF.